The source of this TCR beta chain is a study of blood T cell repertoires in COVID-19 (TCRdb year 2020). Concerning the study at large: Collaborator samples came from the United States, Italy and Spain and covered acute and convalescent phases of COVID-19. The prospective study material was composed of cDNA or gDNA derived from T cells, B-cell-depleted T cells, or PBMCs. The dataset comprised deeply sampled blood TCRbeta repertoires from subjects exposed to, actively infected with, or recovered from COVID-19. The repertoires were made available in a free public database intended to serve as a resource for research on the immune response to SARS-CoV-2. The samples were drawn from the first 160 participants of the ongoing ImmuneRACE study and from 1,254 subjects provided by 6 global collaborators. A de-identified subject ID, COVID-19 status, age in years and sex were almost always included in the sample metadata. HLA class I and class II types, where available, came from metadata supplied by the sample provider rather than from assay-based typing.

Details on this clone: Its antigen remains unidentified. No much larger clonotype is one base removed from it; base qualities were not supplied.

The germline V gene provides CDR1 SGHTA and CDR2 FQGNSA. Spanning cysteine to phenylalanine, the CDR3 consists of 16 amino acids. Of all the DNA, just the CDR3 is kept, 48 bases in frame from base 1. V is cut by 1 base and J by 4 bases, and the space between the germline ends is 15 bases. Whole blood was collected in K2EDTA tubes by collaborating institutions according to the institutions' own protocols. For TCRbeta analysis, collaborator samples were shipped as frozen whole blood, as isolated PBMCs, or as DNA extracted from either sample type. On the study overall, not on this receptor specifically: The quantity of clinical and demographic metadata differed by source and by participant and was supplied without curation.

The immunoSEQ Assay, a bias-controlled multiplex PCR, was used to amplify TCRbeta CDR3 regions from genomic DNA. Regarding the original processing steps: The number of nucleated cells in each sample was estimated from the amplification of reference gene primers within the assay. Sequence reads were collapsed and filtered to measure the absolute abundance of every unique TCRbeta CDR3 rearrangement. Productive Simpson clonality was computed per sample as the square root of Simpson's diversity index over productive rearrangements. As stored in TCRdb, this immuneACCESS dataset retains in-frame rearrangements with V and J assigned. A fraction of the clones does not appear; measured against another copy, unresolved V genes explain less than half of the discrepancy, and the remainder lacks a known reason. Clonal size and the V and J genes are those of that table, whereas D and trimming came from the DNA. Present in this sample are over 90,000 clones, about 90% of which were seen just once. Jointly, the top ten make up 3.1% of the sample.

The TCR originated in a man in his fifties in a cohort sampled during active COVID-19. The V and J genes are TRBV7-2 and TRBJ2-3, with a weak D call of TRBD1 (6 bases match). The sample was peripheral blood. Here the CDR3 is given as CASSLVAGARPDTQYF. The sequenced DNA is TGTGCCAGCAGCTTAGTCGCAGGGGCTAGGCCAGATACGCAGTATTTT.